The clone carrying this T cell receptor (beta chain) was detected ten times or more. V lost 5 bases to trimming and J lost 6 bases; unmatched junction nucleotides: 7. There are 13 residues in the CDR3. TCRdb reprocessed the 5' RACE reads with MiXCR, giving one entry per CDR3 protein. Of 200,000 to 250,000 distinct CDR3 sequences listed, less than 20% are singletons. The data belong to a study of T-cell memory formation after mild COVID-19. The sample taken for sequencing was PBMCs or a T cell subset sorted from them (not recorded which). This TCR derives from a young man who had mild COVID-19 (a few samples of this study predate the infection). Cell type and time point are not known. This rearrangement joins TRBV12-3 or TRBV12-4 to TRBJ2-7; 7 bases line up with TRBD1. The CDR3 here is CASSLGTEAEQYV. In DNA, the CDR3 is TGTGCCAGCAGTCTGGGGACAGAGGCCGAGCAGTACGTC.